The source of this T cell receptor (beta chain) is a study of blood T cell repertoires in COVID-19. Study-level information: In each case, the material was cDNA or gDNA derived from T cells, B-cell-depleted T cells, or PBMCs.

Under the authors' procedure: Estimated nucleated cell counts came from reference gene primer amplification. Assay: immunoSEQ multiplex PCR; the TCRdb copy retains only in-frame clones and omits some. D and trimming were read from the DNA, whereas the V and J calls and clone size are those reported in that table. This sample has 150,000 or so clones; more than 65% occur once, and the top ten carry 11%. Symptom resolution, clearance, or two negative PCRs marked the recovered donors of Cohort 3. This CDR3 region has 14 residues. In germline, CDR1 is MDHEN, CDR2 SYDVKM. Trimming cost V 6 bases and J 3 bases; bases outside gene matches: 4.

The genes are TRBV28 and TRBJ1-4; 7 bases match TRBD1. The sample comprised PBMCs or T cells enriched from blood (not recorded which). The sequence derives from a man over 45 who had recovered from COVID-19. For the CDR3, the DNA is TGTGCCAGCAGGAGGGGGCTAGCTAATGAAAAACTGTTTTTT. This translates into CASRRGLANEKLFF. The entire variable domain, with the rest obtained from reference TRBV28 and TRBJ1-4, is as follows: DVKVTQSSRYLVKRTGEKVFLECVQDMDHENMFWYRQDPGLGLRLIYFSYDVKMKEKGDIPEGYSVSREKKERFSLILESASTNQTSMYLCASRRGLANEKLFFGSGTQLSVL.